Listed below are T cell receptor beta chains from one sample, sequenced in a study of cytomegalovirus exposure and HLA in healthy donors. The assay was immunoSEQ multiplex PCR, and TCRdb's table has in-frame clones only and misses some. The sample has some 170,000 clones; roughly four fifths are singletons. The specimen sequenced was PBMCs. These receptors were obtained from a man aged 50 to 60 in good health and CMV-seropositive. CDR3s include the opening cysteine and the closing phenylalanine or tryptophan. The D gene is left open where the match is weak. Rows give clone size only sometimes, using once, few, many, or a class for an expanded clone.

d_call clone_size j_call v_call cdr3_aa cdr3_nt
TRBD1 - TRBJ1-1 TRBV29-1 CSVEDRGIYRGTEAFF TGCAGCGTTGAAGACAGGGGGATCTATCGGGGCACTGAAGCTTTCTTT
- - TRBJ2-5 TRBV5-1 CAGSLAGIQETQYF TGCGCCGGCAGCTTGGCAGGAATCCAAGAGACCCAGTACTTC
- - TRBJ1-1 TRBV28 CASSLLGGAGQNTEAFF TGTGCCAGCAGTTTATTAGGCGGGGCGGGCCAAAACACTGAAGCTTTCTTT
- once TRBJ2-7 TRBV29-1 CSVSKAFGSYEQYF TGCAGCGTTTCAAAAGCCTTCGGCTCCTACGAGCAGTACTTC
TRBD2 - TRBJ2-3 TRBV11-2 CASSLVFFLASGSTDTQYF TGTGCCAGCAGCTTAGTTTTTTTTCTGGCTAGCGGAAGCACAGATACGCAGTATTTT
- - TRBJ1-1 TRBV4-1 CASSPWSGTEAFF TGCGCCAGCAGCCCGTGGTCCGGCACTGAAGCTTTCTTT
- - TRBJ1-1 TRBV19 CASSKTAMNTEAFF TGTGCCAGTAGTAAGACAGCAATGAACACTGAAGCTTTCTTT
- - TRBJ1-4 TRBV4-3 CASSQVMQLRGEKLFF TGCGCCAGCAGCCAAGTCATGCAGTTACGAGGTGAAAAACTGTTTTTT
TRBD2 few TRBJ2-5 TRBV5-1 CASGGGSQSQETQYF TGCGCCAGCGGGGGGGGGAGCCAGAGCCAAGAGACCCAGTACTTC
- few TRBJ2-3 TRBV14 CASSSPTTSTDTQYF TGTGCCAGCAGCAGCCCGACGACTAGCACAGATACGCAGTATTTT
- - TRBJ1-4 TRBV2 CASMKGLNEKLFF TGTGCCAGCATGAAGGGGTTGAATGAAAAACTGTTTTTT
- - TRBJ2-1 TRBV5-4 CASSLRDKPHNEQFF TGTGCCAGCAGCCTCCGGGACAAACCTCACAATGAGCAGTTCTTC
- - TRBJ2-7 TRBV25-1 CASREGKSSYEQYF TGTGCCAGCCGGGAAGGAAAGAGCTCCTACGAGCAGTACTTC
- - TRBJ1-6 TRBV30 CAWSAPWGGNSPLHF TGTGCCTGGAGTGCCCCCTGGGGGGGGAATTCACCCCTCCACTTT
TRBD1 - TRBJ1-1 TRBV5-1 CASSLASRQGTEAFF TGCGCCAGCAGCTTGGCTTCGAGACAGGGGACTGAAGCTTTCTTT
- - TRBJ2-7 TRBV5-1 CASSFGGGTYEQYF TGCGCCAGCAGCTTTGGAGGGGGCACCTACGAGCAGTACTTC
- - TRBJ2-1 TRBV30 CAWTAGYEQFF TGTGCCTGGACAGCAGGGTATGAGCAGTTCTTC
TRBD2 - TRBJ2-7 TRBV28 CASRSDQREGWYEQYF TGTGCCAGCAGAAGCGATCAGCGGGAGGGTTGGTACGAGCAGTACTTC
- - TRBJ1-1 TRBV11-2 CASSPLQGYTEAFF TGTGCCAGCAGCCCCCTCCAGGGTTACACTGAAGCTTTCTTT
- - TRBJ1-2 TRBV10-1 CAATLTANYGYTF TGCGCCGCCACGCTGACAGCTAACTATGGCTACACCTTC
TRBD1 - TRBJ2-6 TRBV19 CASTSTGGNSGANVLTF TGTGCCAGTACCTCGACAGGGGGAAACTCTGGGGCCAACGTCCTGACTTTC
- - TRBJ2-1 TRBV5-1 CASSLGNTGAGGEQFF TGCGCCAGCAGCTTGGGTAACACAGGGGCCGGGGGTGAGCAGTTCTTC
TRBD1 once TRBJ1-3 TRBV18 CASSPTGGSGNTIYF TGTGCCAGCTCACCAACAGGGGGCTCTGGAAACACCATATATTTT
- - TRBJ1-4 TRBV2 CASTWTAPNEKLFF TGTGCCAGCACATGGACAGCCCCTAATGAAAAACTGTTTTTT
TRBD2 - TRBJ2-2 TRBV14 CASSKGLAGVLYTGELFF TGTGCCAGCAGCAAGGGGCTAGCGGGAGTATTGTACACCGGGGAGCTGTTTTTT
TRBD1 - TRBJ1-5 TRBV7-6 CASSFGDRGNQPQHF TGTGCCAGCAGCTTTGGGGACAGGGGTAATCAGCCCCAGCATTTT
- once TRBJ1-1 TRBV19 CASSIEVEYTEAFF TGTGCCAGTAGTATAGAAGTGGAGTACACTGAAGCTTTCTTT
- once TRBJ2-7 TRBV7-9 CASSDSTGGYEQYF TGTGCCAGCAGCGACAGTACCGGTGGGTACGAGCAGTACTTC
- - TRBJ2-1 TRBV2 CASTRQGKGEQFF TGTGCCAGCACAAGGCAGGGAAAGGGTGAGCAGTTCTTC
TRBD1 - TRBJ1-6 TRBV6-5 CASSYWMDRGDSPLHF TGTGCCAGCAGTTACTGGATGGACAGGGGTGATTCACCCCTCCACTTT
- - TRBJ2-1 TRBV5-8 CASSLVYNEQFF TGTGCCAGCAGCTTGGTATACAATGAGCAGTTCTTC
TRBD2 - TRBJ2-7 TRBV19 CASSTGTSAYEQYF TGTGCCAGTTCGACCGGGACTAGCGCGTACGAGCAGTACTTC
- - TRBJ1-5 TRBV14 CASSLYSNQPQHF TGTGCCAGCAGCCTTTATAGCAATCAGCCCCAGCATTTT
TRBD2 - TRBJ2-3 TRBV5-1 CASSLTGTSGGAATQYF TGCGCCAGCAGCTTGACCGGGACTAGCGGGGGGGCTGCTACGCAGTATTTT
TRBD1 few TRBJ2-1 TRBV27 CASKPGQEYNEQFF TGTGCCAGCAAGCCGGGACAGGAGTACAATGAGCAGTTCTTC
TRBD2 - TRBJ2-3 TRBV5-5 CASSLGLAITPNTQYF TGTGCCAGCAGCCTCGGACTAGCGATAACCCCGAATACGCAGTATTTT
- - TRBJ2-3 TRBV7-9 CASSLVSTDTQYF TGTGCCAGCAGCTTGGTCAGTACAGATACGCAGTATTTT
TRBD1 - TRBJ1-2 TRBV29-1 CSVGTGINYGYTF TGCAGCGTAGGGACAGGGATAAACTATGGCTACACCTTC
TRBD2 - TRBJ2-3 TRBV15 CASGTSGSPISTDTQYF TGTGCCTCTGGGACTAGCGGGAGCCCCATAAGCACAGATACGCAGTATTTT
- - TRBJ1-6 TRBV10-3 CAMAGTSDSPLHF TGTGCCATGGCCGGGACATCAGATTCACCCCTCCACTTT
- - TRBJ1-2 TRBV11-1 CASSLSPAGWGYTF TGTGCCAGCAGCCTTTCCCCCGCAGGATGGGGCTACACCTTC
- few TRBJ2-3 TRBV9 CASSVGVGQGPDTQYF TGTGCCAGCAGCGTAGGGGTGGGGCAGGGTCCAGATACGCAGTATTTT
- once TRBJ2-2 TRBV5-6 CASSVYTGELFF TGTGCCAGCAGCGTCTACACCGGGGAGCTGTTTTTT
TRBD2 - TRBJ2-5 TRBV5-1 CASSLGRTSGEIGETQYF TGCGCCAGCAGCTTGGGGAGGACTAGCGGGGAGATAGGAGAGACCCAGTACTTC
- - TRBJ2-1 TRBV27 CASSLTEGQANEQFF TGTGCCAGCAGTTTAACTGAGGGCCAGGCAAATGAGCAGTTCTTC
- - TRBJ2-7 TRBV6-6 CASSSALDPSYEQYF TGTGCCAGCAGTAGCGCCCTAGACCCTTCCTACGAGCAGTACTTC
TRBD2 - TRBJ2-5 TRBV4-1 CASSPGLAQETQYF TGCGCCAGCAGCCCGGGACTAGCTCAGGAGACCCAGTACTTC
- - TRBJ1-4 TRBV7-2 CASSLDGRQEKLFF TGTGCCAGCAGCTTAGACGGGAGACAAGAAAAACTGTTTTTT
- - TRBJ2-1 TRBV7-6 CASSNLGGSYNEQFF TGTGCCAGCAGCAACCTCGGGGGATCCTACAATGAGCAGTTCTTC
TRBD1 - TRBJ2-1 TRBV5-6 CASSSTGGIYNEQFF TGTGCCAGCAGCTCTACAGGGGGGATATACAATGAGCAGTTCTTC
- - TRBJ1-3 TRBV4-1 CASSQDEASGNTIYF TGCGCCAGCAGCCAAGATGAGGCCTCTGGAAACACCATATATTTT
TRBD2 - TRBJ2-2 TRBV7-9 CASSSRTSGRYASTGELFF TGTGCCAGCAGCTCTCGGACTAGCGGGAGATATGCGAGCACCGGGGAGCTGTTTTTT
TRBD1 - TRBJ1-4 TRBV19 CASSINYRGLATNEKLFF TGTGCCAGTAGTATAAATTACAGGGGCCTTGCAACTAATGAAAAACTGTTTTTT
- - TRBJ1-2 TRBV5-1 CASSLAPRTEEDGYTF TGCGCCAGCAGCTTGGCCCCTAGGACAGAGGAGGATGGCTACACCTTC
TRBD2 - TRBJ2-5 TRBV5-1 CASSLASGIAQETQYF TGCGCCAGCAGCTTGGCCAGCGGGATAGCCCAAGAGACCCAGTACTTC
TRBD2 - TRBJ2-5 TRBV13 CASSFLYGTSGVGQETQYF TGTGCCAGCAGCTTTCTTTACGGGACTAGCGGGGTGGGTCAAGAGACCCAGTACTTC
TRBD1 - TRBJ2-3 TRBV9 CASSTGTGGGTDTQYF TGTGCCAGCAGCACCGGGACAGGAGGGGGCACAGATACGCAGTATTTT
- - TRBJ1-1 TRBV18 CASSPQGHTEAFF TGTGCCAGCTCACCGCAGGGTCACACTGAAGCTTTCTTT
TRBD1 - TRBJ2-1 TRBV19 CASSIETGLLSYNEQFF TGTGCCAGTAGTATAGAGACAGGGTTGTTGTCCTACAATGAGCAGTTCTTC
TRBD1 - TRBJ1-6 TRBV4-1 CASSQAQGAWSPLHF TGCGCCAGCAGCCAAGCACAGGGGGCTTGGTCACCCCTCCACTTT